Presented here are 3 T cell receptor beta chains from one specimen sequenced in a study. TCRdb re-derived calls from the 5' RACE reads in MiXCR, one entry per CDR3 protein. The sample lists around 44,000 distinct CDR3 sequences, roughly 21% seen once, with about 4.1% in the top ten. The sorted Tregs were CD4+CD25+CD127-/low cells. Sequenced material: Tregs sorted from blood. These TCRs come from a female donor with breast cancer.

Turning to this clonotype: Since a much larger clone is just one base distant, this may be a read error. Here the CDR3 omits its conserved ending phenylalanine or tryptophan, so a read error is the likely source. The chain is built from TRBV9 and TRBJ2-4; maybe TRBD1 (6 bases). The CDR3 is made up of 17 amino acids. V gave up 0 bases and J gave up 2 bases, with 15 bases separating them. The germline V gene has CDR1 SGDLS and CDR2 YYNGEE. The CDR3 loop is CASSVGVQGYPKNIQYS. The CDR3 DNA reads as TGTGCCAGCAGCGTAGGGGTCCAGGGGTATCCCAAAAACATTCAGTACTCC.

Only a few counts were recorded for this clonotype. V usage is TRBV9 and J usage is TRBJ2-7; tentatively, D is TRBD1 or TRBD2 (5 bases each). CDR3 length equals 14 residues. V was pared by 4 bases and J by 3 bases, with 14 bases between. CDR1 and CDR2 (germline): SGDLS, YYNGEE. The CDR3 bases are TGTGCCAGCAGCCCTTCCGGGACCTACTACGAGCAGTACTTC. The encoded protein is CASSPSGTYYEQYF. Full variable domain (missing parts from reference TRBV9 and TRBJ2-7): DSGVTQTPKHLITATGQRVTLRCSPRSGDLSVYWYQQSLDQGLQFLIQYYNGEERAKGNILERFSAQQFPDLHSELNLSSLELGDSALYFCASSPSGTYYEQYFGPGTRLTVT.

A few counts support this clonotype. The CDR3, as DNA: TGTGCCAGCAGCGCTAACAGGGGGCCGGAGACCCAGTACTTC. It is translated as CASSANRGPETQYF. The chain uses TRBV7-9 and TRBJ2-5; 9 positions match TRBD1. This CDR3 is built from 14 residues. Germline V lookup: CDR1 SEHNR, CDR2 FQNEAQ (reference sequence). Trimming removed 5 bases from V and 5 bases from J; junction bases left unmatched: 6. The whole variable domain, remainder taken from reference TRBV7-9 and TRBJ2-5, is DTGVSQNPRHKITKRGQNVTFRCDPISEHNRLYWYRQTLGQGPEFLTYFQNEAQLEKSRLLSDRFSAERPKGSFSTLEIQRTEQGDSAMYLCASSANRGPETQYFGPGTRLLVL.